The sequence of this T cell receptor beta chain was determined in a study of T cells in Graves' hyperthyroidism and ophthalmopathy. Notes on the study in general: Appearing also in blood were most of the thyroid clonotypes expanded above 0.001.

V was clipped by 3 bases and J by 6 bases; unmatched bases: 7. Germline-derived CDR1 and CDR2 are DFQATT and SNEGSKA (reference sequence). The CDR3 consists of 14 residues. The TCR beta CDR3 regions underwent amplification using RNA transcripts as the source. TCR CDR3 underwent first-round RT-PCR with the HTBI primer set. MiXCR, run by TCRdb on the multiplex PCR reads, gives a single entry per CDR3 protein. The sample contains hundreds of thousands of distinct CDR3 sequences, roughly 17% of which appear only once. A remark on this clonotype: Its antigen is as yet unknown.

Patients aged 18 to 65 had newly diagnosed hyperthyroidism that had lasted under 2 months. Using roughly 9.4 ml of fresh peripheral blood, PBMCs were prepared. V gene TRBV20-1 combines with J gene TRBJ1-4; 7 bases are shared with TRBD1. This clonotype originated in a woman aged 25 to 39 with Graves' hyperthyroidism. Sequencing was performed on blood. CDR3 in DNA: TGCAGTGCTAGGACGGGACAGATATATGAAAAACTGTTTTTT. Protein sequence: CSARTGQIYEKLFF.